The next 20 T cell receptor beta chains were all read from a single sample in a study of shared clonotypes between healthy human individuals. Clones were read by immunoSEQ multiplex PCR, and TCRdb kept only the in-frame ones, dropping some. The table records some 1,400,000 clones, more than 95% of them present only once. The specimen sequenced was naive CD4+ T cells sorted from blood. Subset of the sample: CD45RA+ positively selected. Receptors were obtained from a man aged 25 to 40 in good health.

The rearrangement uses TRBV28 and TRBJ2-7, with a tentative D call TRBD1 (7 bases). The CDR3 is made up of 14 amino acids. The germline V and J ends were trimmed by 2 bases and 3 bases, with 11 bases remaining between them. CDR1 and CDR2 from the germline V gene are MDHEN and SYDVKM. CDR3 in amino acids: CASSLAGQNYEQYF. CDR3 nucleotide sequence: TGTGCCAGCAGTTTAGCGGGACAGAACTACGAGCAGTACTTC.

This chain links TRBV28 with TRBJ1-4, with 11 nucleotides matching TRBD1. The CDR3 has 14 residues. With 6 bases clipped from V and 8 bases from J, the junction kept 5 bases outside the gene matches. The germline V gene encodes CDR1 MDHEN and CDR2 SYDVKM. CDR3: CASRDRGRGEKLFF. Here the CDR3 DNA reads TGTGCCAGCAGGGACAGGGGGCGCGGGGAAAAACTGTTTTTT. Full variable domain (rest looked up from reference TRBV28 and TRBJ1-4): DVKVTQSSRYLVKRTGEKVFLECVQDMDHENMFWYRQDPGLGLRLIYFSYDVKMKEKGDIPEGYSVSREKKERFSLILESASTNQTSMYLCASRDRGRGEKLFFGSGTQLSVL.

The genes are TRBV5-4 and TRBJ2-7, with D tentatively TRBD2 (5 bases). The CDR3 loop spans 15 amino acids. Per the germline V gene, CDR1 is SGHNT and CDR2 is YYREEE (reference sequence). The V end lost 0 bases, the J end lost 4 bases, and 14 bases lay between the germline ends. DNA of the CDR3: TGTGCCAGCAGCTTGGGGCGGGCAGGATTATACGAGCAGTACTTC. Translating it yields CASSLGRAGLYEQYF.

The chain recombines TRBV11-2 with TRBJ1-3, with unresolved D. V shed 5 bases and J shed 0 bases, with 17 bases lying between them. Germline V gene lookup returns CDR1 SGHAT and CDR2 FQNNGV. This CDR3 spans 17 amino acids. The CDR3 DNA is TGTGCCAGCAGCCAACGGCCCTCGTACGGCTCTGGAAACACCATATATTTT. Translated, it gives CASSQRPSYGSGNTIYF.

This clone was counted once. This sequence joins TRBV2 and TRBJ2-1; 9 nucleotides match TRBD2. The germline V gene has CDR1 SNHLY and CDR2 FYNNEI. The CDR3 is 15 amino acids. The J segment lost 8 bases and the V segment lost 3 bases, leaving 8 bases of the junction unmatched. The CDR3 DNA reads TGTGCCAGCAGTGAGCGGGAGGGTGTCTGGGATGAGCAGTTCTTC. As protein: CASSEREGVWDEQFF.

V and J are TRBV5-5 and TRBJ2-1; D gene ambiguous. CDR3 length: 12 amino acids. Germline V lookup: CDR1 SGHKS, CDR2 YYEKEE (reference sequence). V was pared by 2 bases and J by 8 bases, with 8 bases between. The CDR3 DNA is TGTGCCAGCAGCTTTGTTCCGGATGAGCAGTTCTTC. This translates into CASSFVPDEQFF. The full variable domain, with the rest looked up from reference TRBV5-5 and TRBJ2-1, is DAGVTQSPTHLIKTRGQQVTLRCSPISGHKSVSWYQQVLGQGPQFIFQYYEKEERGRGNFPDRFSARQFPNYSSELNVNALLLGDSALYLCASSFVPDEQFFGPGTRLTVL.

The chain recombines TRBV11-3 with TRBJ2-3, with 9 bases identical to TRBD1. J was trimmed by 1 base and V by 3 bases; bases with no gene match: 2. CDR3 size: 15 residues. CDR1 and CDR2 from the germline V gene are SGHNT and YENEEA. The CDR3 bases are TGTGCCAGCAGCTTCACAGGGGGCCGCACAGATACGCAGTATTTT. Amino acids: CASSFTGGRTDTQYF.

V is TRBV9 and J is TRBJ2-1; D is uncertain. V lost 0 bases and J lost 0, with 7 bases in between. This CDR3 comprises 15 residues. Germline V gives CDR1 SGDLS, CDR2 YYNGEE. This CDR3 is CASSVDSNSYNEQFF. For the CDR3, the DNA is TGTGCCAGCAGCGTAGACAGTAACTCCTACAATGAGCAGTTCTTC.

In DNA form, the CDR3 reads TGTGCCAGCAGTGAATCCCCCCCCTTGGCTGGAGACTACACCTTC. Translated, it gives CASSESPPLAGDYTF. The V gene is TRBV25-1, the J gene TRBJ1-2; no reliable D call. The V gene lost 1 base and the J gene lost 10 bases, with 19 bases spanning the gap. The CDR3 is made up of 15 amino acids. CDR1 is MGHDK, CDR2 SYGVNS, per germline.

This rearrangement joins TRBV5-4 to TRBJ2-5; 8 bases are a match to TRBD2. V shed 3 bases and J 1 base; nucleotides not matched to a gene: 5. The length of the CDR3 is 15 residues. Germline values: CDR1 SGHNT, CDR2 YYREEE (reference sequence). The CDR3 loop reads CASSWTGGTQETQYF. The CDR3 DNA reads TGTGCCAGCAGCTGGACGGGGGGGACCCAAGAGACCCAGTACTTC.

This clone was recorded once. The rearrangement joins TRBV5-6 to TRBJ2-1; no clear D gene. V shed 2 bases and J shed 4 bases, with 13 bases lying between them. Germline V CDR1 and CDR2: SGHDT, YYEEEE. The CDR3 runs 15 residues. The CDR3 coding sequence is TGTGCCAGCAGCTTAGGACCCTCCCGATACAATGAGCAGTTCTTC. Its translation is CASSLGPSRYNEQFF. Supplemented by reference TRBV5-6 and TRBJ2-1, the full variable domain reads DAGVTQSPTHLIKTRGQQVTLRCSPKSGHDTVSWYQQALGQGPQFIFQYYEEEERQRGNFPDRFSGHQFPNYSSELNVNALLLGDSALYLCASSLGPSRYNEQFFGPGTRLTVL.

The chain combines TRBV7-7 with TRBJ2-5, with D possibly matching TRBD2 (5 bases). CDR3 length equals 15 residues. Trimming shortened V by 1 base and J by 3 bases, and 12 bases separated the two germline ends. CDR1 and CDR2 (germline): SSHAT, FNYEAQ (reference sequence). CDR3 amino acids: CASSLGSGIKETQYF. DNA of the CDR3: TGTGCCAGCAGCTTAGGCTCCGGGATAAAAGAGACCCAGTACTTC.

The V gene is TRBV5-5, the J gene TRBJ2-2; 11 bases are shared with TRBD1. This CDR3 comprises 16 residues. The ends lost 4 bases at V and 6 bases at J; junction bases unmatched: 8. Germline V gene sequence: CDR1 SGHKS, CDR2 YYEKEE (reference sequence). CDR3 protein: CASSEGTGGFSGELFF. In DNA, the CDR3 is TGTGCCAGCAGCGAAGGGACAGGGGGTTTTTCCGGGGAGCTGTTTTTT.

The chain links TRBV4-2 to TRBJ2-7; D gene uncertain. This CDR3 contains 13 residues. V was pared by 0 bases and J by 5 bases, with 8 bases between. Germline V gives CDR1 LGHNA, CDR2 YNFKEQ. CDR3 sequence: CASSQDVGNEQYF. CDR3 nucleotide sequence: TGTGCCAGCAGCCAAGATGTAGGGAACGAGCAGTACTTC.

This rearrangement joins TRBV9 to TRBJ1-2; 7 bases line up with TRBD1. This CDR3 has 13 amino acids. Germline CDR1 SGDLS, CDR2 YYNGEE. V was clipped by 1 base and J by 8 bases; unmatched bases: 5. The CDR3 here is CASSVQGGSGYTF. The CDR3 DNA follows: TGTGCCAGCAGCGTACAGGGGGGTTCAGGCTACACCTTC.

J is TRBJ1-1 and V is TRBV7-9; 7 bases fit TRBD1. This CDR3 comprises 17 residues. With 5 bases clipped from V and 0 bases from J, the junction kept 12 bases outside the gene matches. Germline CDR1 is SEHNR and CDR2 is FQNEAQ (reference sequence). CDR3 amino acids: CASSHPRDRLMNTEAFF. As DNA, the CDR3 is TGTGCCAGCAGCCACCCGCGGGACAGACTCATGAACACTGAAGCTTTCTTT.

The chain uses TRBV28 and TRBJ2-7, with D perhaps matching TRBD2 (6 bases). V dropped 7 bases and J dropped 6 bases, with 22 bases sitting between them. Germline values: CDR1 MDHEN, CDR2 SYDVKM. This CDR3 spans 15 amino acids. This CDR3 reads CASTESGSPLLEQYF. The CDR3 DNA sequence: TGTGCCAGCACCGAAAGCGGGTCACCCCTGCTCGAGCAGTACTTC.

The genes are TRBV4-3 and TRBJ2-1, with 10 bases fitting TRBD1. Germline V gene lookup returns CDR1 LGHNA and CDR2 YSLEER. The V gene end was trimmed by 2 bases and the J gene end by 4 bases; junction bases not matched to a gene: 11. The CDR3 spans 18 residues. CDR3 in DNA: TGCGCCAGCAGCCAATTCATAACCGGGACAGGGGATTACAATGAGCAGTTCTTC. Amino acid sequence: CASSQFITGTGDYNEQFF.

V usage is TRBV9 and J usage is TRBJ2-7; TRBD2 aligns across 7 bases. The CDR3 is 16 residues long. Germline V gives CDR1 SGDLS, CDR2 YYNGEE. With 4 bases clipped from V and 5 bases from J, the junction kept 15 bases outside the gene matches. For the CDR3, the DNA is TGTGCCAGCAGCTTCCGGAGCGGGACCCTGCGGGACGAGCAGTACTTC. Its protein is CASSFRSGTLRDEQYF.

The chain has TRBV5-1 and TRBJ2-5, with TRBD1 matching over 8 bases. CDR3 length: 16 residues. V shed 0 bases and J 2 bases; nucleotides not matched to a gene: 6. Per the germline V gene, CDR1 is SGHRS and CDR2 is YFSETQ. CDR3 coding DNA: TGCGCCAGCAGCTTGGTATTACAGGGGGTACAAGAGACCCAGTACTTC. Encoded protein: CASSLVLQGVQETQYF.